A single T cell receptor beta chain is shown here with its context. The source of the sample is a study of control samples from healthy donors and cancer patients. Repertoires were generated with immunoSEQ multiplex PCR, while TCRdb's copy carries only in-frame clones and drops some. The sample gives some 100,000 clones, 90% of which show up once; 4.4% is in the top ten. This clonotype was sampled from a human donor in good health. The donor label of this sample is uncertain. The sample taken for sequencing was blood.

In DNA form, the CDR3 reads TGTGCCATCAACGTCACGGCCCATAGCAATCAGCCCCAGCATTTT. Protein sequence: CAINVTAHSNQPQHF. The genes are TRBV6-4 and TRBJ1-5; the D is unclear. The germline gives CDR1 MRHNA, CDR2 SNTAGT. This CDR3 region has 15 residues. Trimming took off 10 bases at V and 0 bases at J, with 16 bases between the two ends.